A selection of T cell receptor beta chains follows, all from one sample in a study of blood T cell repertoires in COVID-19. Clones were read by immunoSEQ multiplex PCR, and TCRdb kept only the in-frame ones, dropping some. The sample carries some 300,000 clones, approximately 89% recorded once. Sequenced material: PBMCs or T cells enriched from blood (not recorded which). These receptors came from a woman between 45 and 60 years old who had been exposed to COVID-19. The CDR3 runs from the conserved cysteine through the conserved F or W. Fields, in order: CDR3 protein, V gene, CDR3 length.

CASSYRRMSDQPQHF,TRBV6-2/TRBV6-3,15
CASSPSGITNEKLFF,TRBV9,15
CASSEFIFNEQFF,TRBV2,13
CSVEGWTGRNEQFF,TRBV29-1,14
CASSLGSGGIPEQYF,TRBV5-1,15
CASSQDVQAGGRDTQYF,TRBV4-2,17
CASTPSGGPMAKNIQYF,TRBV27,17
CASTGHFNSPLHF,TRBV19,13
CASSKAFLRLACTGELFF,TRBV21-1,18
CASRGFSLQETQYF,TRBV28,14
CASSEYRGPANGYTF,TRBV2,15
CASSTPGQGNEKLFF,TRBV5-6,15
CASSILGRDREGQYF,TRBV19,15
CASKRGGATEAFF,TRBV6-5,13
CASSLASQGLSTDTQYF,TRBV7-6,17
CASSQRRGLTGELFF,TRBV14,15
CASSQVISGGNQPTGELFF,TRBV4-2,19
CASSGTGNNYGYTF,TRBV27,14
CASSKTSGGAVDTQYF,TRBV28,16
CASSLTGTGEKGNQPQHF,TRBV4-1,18
CASSLSQGTEAFF,TRBV7-9,13
CASSESGLGNQPQHF,TRBV6-1,15
CASREGSVLNYGYTF,TRBV28,15
CASSVGEGLGSYEQYF,TRBV9,16
CASSGRGPDTQYF,TRBV9,13
CATSDKQGGPNEQFF,TRBV24-1,15
CASSQGSGGLNEQFF,TRBV4-2,15
CASSEEGPITEAFF,TRBV2,14
CASSLQDLPYNEQFF,TRBV7-2,15
CAISGSAGSQETQYF,TRBV10-3,15
CSVATGSNEQFF,TRBV29-1,12
CASSLGGGGRNEQFF,TRBV11-3,15
CASSLGLAGLETQYF,TRBV28,15
CAWSNLWTLSGANVLTF,TRBV30,17
CAWSAGTATYEQYF,TRBV30,14
CASSIQYFMNTEAFF,TRBV19,15
CASTRQEYGYTF,TRBV6-6,12
CASRTVARNQPQHF,TRBV5-1,14
CASSSLFGQGELDTEAFF,TRBV19,18
CASSSSGTFPVDEQYF,TRBV28,16
CASSSQSGTESLWDEQYF,TRBV5-6,18
CASSLVPRDTQYF,TRBV5-4,13
CASSLQGARNIQYF,TRBV2,14
CASMRTGWGQPQHF,TRBV27,14
CASTLNRGLLRGYNEQFF,TRBV28,18
CAISGPGMGEKLFF,TRBV10-3,14